Listed below are T cell receptor beta chains from one sample, sequenced in a study of Ad26.COV2.S vaccination and SARS-CoV-2 variants. The repertoire was sequenced with immunoSEQ multiplex PCR; TCRdb's copy has only in-frame clones and lacks some. The sample lists approximately 300,000 clones; about 86% were seen once. The sequencing here drew on peripheral blood, taken in a trial of Ad26.COV2.S vaccine versus placebo. Receptors originate from a person aged 18-65 years who received the Ad26.COV2.S COVID-19 vaccine or a placebo. Both conserved end residues are part of each CDR3. Fields, in order: V gene, clone size, J gene, D gene, CDR3 protein, CDR3 DNA. D genes are given only for firm matches. The size entry is marked missing in some rows and otherwise reads once, few, many or a size class.

V: TRBV12-3/TRBV12-4
size: -
J: TRBJ1-1
D: -
CDR3: CASSLGGRSEAFF
DNA: TGTGCCAGCAGTTTAGGAGGACGGTCTGAAGCTTTCTTT

V: TRBV10-3
size: -
J: TRBJ2-3
D: -
CDR3: CAISESQGPTDTQYF
DNA: TGTGCCATCAGTGAGTCGCAGGGACCCACAGATACGCAGTATTTT

V: TRBV30
size: once
J: TRBJ2-7
D: -
CDR3: CAWSKGLHYEQYF
DNA: TGTGCCTGGAGTAAGGGTTTACACTACGAGCAGTACTTC

V: TRBV2
size: -
J: TRBJ1-5
D: -
CDR3: CASSGTVSNQPQHF
DNA: TGTGCCAGCAGTGGGACAGTTAGCAATCAGCCCCAGCATTTT

V: TRBV3-1/TRBV3-2
size: -
J: TRBJ2-1
D: -
CDR3: CASSRSKMGGHNEQFF
DNA: TGTGCCAGCAGCCGAAGTAAAATGGGGGGCCACAATGAGCAGTTCTTC

V: TRBV3-1/TRBV3-2
size: -
J: TRBJ2-5
D: -
CDR3: CASSQDVETQYF
DNA: TGTGCCAGCAGCCAAGATGTGGAGACCCAGTACTTC

V: TRBV10-1
size: once
J: TRBJ2-3
D: -
CDR3: CASSDAERDTDTQYF
DNA: TGCGCCAGCAGTGACGCTGAGAGAGACACAGATACGCAGTATTTT

V: TRBV2
size: -
J: TRBJ1-1
D: -
CDR3: CASRHSFENTEAFF
DNA: TGTGCCAGCAGGCACAGTTTCGAGAACACTGAAGCTTTCTTT

V: TRBV5-6
size: -
J: TRBJ2-1
D: TRBD2
CDR3: CASSLLAGKGNEQFF
DNA: TGTGCCAGCAGCTTACTAGCGGGGAAGGGTAATGAGCAGTTCTTC

V: TRBV2
size: -
J: TRBJ1-1
D: -
CDR3: CASRGETEAFF
DNA: TGTGCCAGCAGAGGGGAAACTGAAGCTTTCTTT

V: TRBV11-2
size: -
J: TRBJ1-1
D: -
CDR3: CASSQDHWVNTEAFF
DNA: TGTGCCAGCAGCCAGGACCACTGGGTGAACACTGAAGCTTTCTTT

V: TRBV12-3/TRBV12-4
size: -
J: TRBJ1-3
D: -
CDR3: CASNQGGGNTIYF
DNA: TGTGCCAGCAATCAGGGTGGTGGAAACACCATATATTTT

V: TRBV6-5
size: few
J: TRBJ1-5
D: TRBD1
CDR3: CASSSWTGDQPQHF
DNA: TGTGCCAGCAGTTCCTGGACAGGGGATCAGCCCCAGCATTTT

V: TRBV12-3/TRBV12-4
size: -
J: TRBJ2-4
D: -
CDR3: CASSVGGKNIQYF
DNA: TGTGCCAGCAGTGTGGGAGGCAAAAACATTCAGTACTTC

V: TRBV5-1
size: -
J: TRBJ2-7
D: TRBD1
CDR3: CASSEDRAYEQYF
DNA: TGCGCCAGCAGCGAGGACAGGGCCTACGAGCAGTACTTC

V: TRBV7-9
size: -
J: TRBJ1-2
D: -
CDR3: CASSPSPGGLYGYTF
DNA: TGTGCCAGCAGCCCGTCCCCGGGGGGACTCTATGGCTACACCTTC

V: TRBV18
size: -
J: TRBJ2-5
D: TRBD1
CDR3: CASSPRTGSETQYF
DNA: TGTGCCAGCTCACCACGGACAGGGAGCGAGACCCAGTACTTC

V: TRBV6-6
size: -
J: TRBJ1-3
D: TRBD1
CDR3: CASSPTGVPPSSGNTIYF
DNA: TGTGCCAGCAGTCCTACAGGGGTTCCACCGAGCTCTGGAAACACCATATATTTT

V: TRBV24-1
size: -
J: TRBJ2-3
D: TRBD2
CDR3: CATSDRTSGGADTQYF
DNA: TGTGCCACCAGTGACCGGACTAGCGGGGGCGCAGATACGCAGTATTTT

V: TRBV5-1
size: -
J: TRBJ2-1
D: -
CDR3: CASSLVDYNEQFF
DNA: TGCGCCAGCAGCTTGGTTGACTACAATGAGCAGTTCTTC

V: TRBV4-2
size: -
J: TRBJ1-2
D: TRBD1
CDR3: CASSQDKGTGLSNGYTF
DNA: TGTGCCAGCAGCCAAGATAAGGGGACAGGGCTGTCCAATGGCTACACCTTC

V: TRBV3-1/TRBV3-2
size: -
J: TRBJ2-2
D: TRBD1
CDR3: CASSQMTGIPGELFF
DNA: TGTGCCAGCAGCCAAATGACAGGGATCCCCGGGGAGCTGTTTTTT

V: TRBV19
size: few
J: TRBJ2-1
D: TRBD2
CDR3: CASTPGGDYNEQFF
DNA: TGTGCCAGTACCCCGGGGGGGGACTACAATGAGCAGTTCTTC

V: TRBV9
size: -
J: TRBJ2-7
D: -
CDR3: CASSEGQGGYEQYF
DNA: TGTGCCAGCAGCGAGGGGCAGGGTGGGTACGAGCAGTACTTC

V: TRBV6-1
size: -
J: TRBJ2-4
D: -
CDR3: CASSETRGNIQYF
DNA: TGTGCCAGCAGTGAAACCAGGGGAAACATTCAGTACTTC

V: TRBV6-1
size: -
J: TRBJ1-1
D: TRBD1
CDR3: CASSEYSTGGTEAFF
DNA: TGTGCCAGCAGTGAATATAGTACAGGGGGTACTGAAGCTTTCTTT

V: TRBV2
size: -
J: TRBJ2-2
D: -
CDR3: CASSGSNTGELFF
DNA: TGTGCCAGCAGTGGCAGCAACACCGGGGAGCTGTTTTTT

V: TRBV5-1
size: -
J: TRBJ2-1
D: TRBD1
CDR3: CASSLAPGQGYNEQFF
DNA: TGCGCCAGCAGCTTGGCCCCAGGACAGGGCTACAATGAGCAGTTCTTC

V: TRBV6-6
size: -
J: TRBJ2-1
D: -
CDR3: CASSYSGTNNEQFF
DNA: TGTGCCAGCAGTTACTCCGGGACAAACAATGAGCAGTTCTTC

V: TRBV6-5
size: -
J: TRBJ2-7
D: TRBD1
CDR3: CASSVGDRGVRQYF
DNA: TGTGCCAGCAGCGTAGGCGACAGGGGGGTTAGGCAGTACTTC

V: TRBV7-9
size: -
J: TRBJ2-1
D: -
CDR3: CASSLIGVEQFF
DNA: TGTGCCAGCAGCTTAATCGGCGTGGAGCAGTTCTTC

V: TRBV25-1
size: once
J: TRBJ1-2
D: -
CDR3: CASTREQDYGYTF
DNA: TGTGCCAGCACTCGGGAACAGGACTATGGCTACACCTTC

V: TRBV7-9
size: -
J: TRBJ2-3
D: -
CDR3: CASSQYTDTQYF
DNA: TGTGCCAGCAGCCAATACACAGATACGCAGTATTTT

V: TRBV29-1
size: few
J: TRBJ2-1
D: -
CDR3: CSVAISFEQFF
DNA: TGCAGCGTTGCTATCAGTTTTGAGCAGTTCTTC

V: TRBV4-2
size: -
J: TRBJ1-4
D: TRBD1
CDR3: CASSQEPGQVNEKLFF
DNA: TGTGCCAGCAGCCAAGAACCGGGACAGGTGAATGAAAAACTGTTTTTT

V: TRBV7-2
size: -
J: TRBJ1-6
D: -
CDR3: CASSSPFSGVRDLHF
DNA: TGTGCCAGCAGCTCACCGTTTTCCGGGGTACGGGACCTCCACTTT

V: TRBV6-5
size: -
J: TRBJ1-2
D: -
CDR3: CASSTGGSNYGYTF
DNA: TGTGCCAGCAGTACCGGGGGCTCCAACTATGGCTACACCTTC

V: TRBV19
size: -
J: TRBJ1-6
D: -
CDR3: CASSIIGEGPLHF
DNA: TGTGCCAGTAGTATAATAGGCGAGGGACCCCTCCACTTT

V: TRBV25-1
size: -
J: TRBJ2-3
D: -
CDR3: CASTGSADTQYF
DNA: TGTGCCAGTACAGGGTCGGCAGATACGCAGTATTTT

V: TRBV5-1
size: -
J: TRBJ1-1
D: -
CDR3: CATSSLSHTEAFF
DNA: TGCGCCACTTCGAGCCTGTCTCACACTGAAGCTTTCTTT

V: TRBV2
size: once
J: TRBJ1-2
D: -
CDR3: CASSGSGARYGYTF
DNA: TGTGCCAGCAGTGGTAGCGGGGCCCGCTATGGCTACACCTTC

V: TRBV2
size: -
J: TRBJ2-1
D: -
CDR3: CASALAASYNEQFF
DNA: TGTGCCAGCGCACTAGCTGCCTCCTACAATGAGCAGTTCTTC

V: TRBV11-2
size: -
J: TRBJ1-2
D: -
CDR3: CASSLESGTPYGYTF
DNA: TGTGCCAGCAGCTTAGAAAGCGGGACACCCTATGGCTACACCTTC

V: TRBV30
size: -
J: TRBJ1-2
D: -
CDR3: CAWSVLGVSYTF
DNA: TGTGCCTGGAGTGTATTGGGGGTGAGCTACACCTTC

V: TRBV19
size: few
J: TRBJ1-1
D: TRBD1
CDR3: CASSSDRGRTEAFF
DNA: TGTGCCAGTAGTTCAGACAGGGGGCGGACTGAAGCTTTCTTT

V: TRBV9
size: -
J: TRBJ1-1
D: -
CDR3: CASSLGIMARNTEAFF
DNA: TGTGCCAGCAGCTTGGGTATCATGGCTAGGAACACTGAAGCTTTCTTT

V: TRBV2
size: once
J: TRBJ2-2
D: -
CDR3: CASSVFGTSPGELFF
DNA: TGTGCCAGCAGTGTGTTCGGGACGAGCCCCGGGGAGCTGTTTTTT

V: TRBV4-3
size: once
J: TRBJ2-1
D: -
CDR3: CASSQDVSGPVYNEQFF
DNA: TGCGCCAGCAGCCAAGATGTATCGGGGCCGGTTTACAATGAGCAGTTCTTC